The 23 T cell receptor beta chains presented below share a single source sample, sequenced in a study of regulatory T cells in long-lasting Graves disease. Described time point: persistent/refractory GD, antithyroid drugs over 5 years with positive TRAb. PBMC RNA was the source of the TCR library. iRepertoire HTBI primers and Arm-PCR of CDR3 regions built TCR beta libraries. Each CDR3 protein gets one entry after TCRdb re-called the multiplex PCR reads with MiXCR. Of 310,000 or so distinct CDR3 sequences listed, 22% are singletons. Sequenced here: peripheral blood mononuclear cells (PBMCs), sampled when the disease was refractory, from a patient treated with antithyroid drugs. Receptors were obtained from a female donor with Graves disease.

This clonotype occurred many times. This rearrangement joins TRBV6-5 to TRBJ1-5, with D perhaps TRBD1 (6 bases). Germline CDR1 MNHEY, CDR2 SVGAGI. The CDR3 totals 15 residues. Deletions cut 1 base from V and 3 bases from J, with 10 bases between. The CDR3 region has the DNA TGTGCCAGCAGTTACTTGGAGGGGGACAATCAGCCCCAGCATTTT. It yields the protein CASSYLEGDNQPQHF.

In its sample, this clonotype was seen a few times. The CDR3, as DNA: TGTGCCACCAGTGCCCTTAGCGACACCGGGGAGCTGTTTTTT. Its protein product is CATSALSDTGELFF. The chain uses TRBV24-1 and TRBJ2-2, with a possible D match to TRBD2 (5 bases). Germline V CDR1 and CDR2: KGHDR, SFDVKD. The CDR3 runs to 14 residues. V dropped 5 bases and J dropped 3 bases, with 9 bases sitting between them.

The chain carries TRBV27 and TRBJ2-5, with D possibly matching TRBD2 (6 bases). V was shortened by 5 bases and J by 5 bases, with 21 bases between the two germline ends. Germline CDR1 MNHEY, CDR2 SMNVEV (reference sequence). The CDR3 is made up of 16 amino acids. This CDR3 reads CASSVREPRLGETQYF. DNA for the CDR3: TGTGCCAGCAGTGTCCGGGAGCCTCGGCTAGGGGAGACCCAGTACTTC.

This clonotype was picked up many times. The V and J genes are TRBV11-2 and TRBJ2-7, with 7 positions matching TRBD2. Germline values: CDR1 SGHAT, CDR2 FQNNGV. The CDR3 extends over 16 amino acids. The V gene end was trimmed by 2 bases and the J gene end by 2 bases; junction bases not matched to a gene: 9. CDR3 region: CASSLTRGSGAYEQYF. The CDR3, as DNA: TGTGCCAGCAGCTTAACCCGCGGGAGTGGGGCCTACGAGCAGTACTTC. The variable domain in full, with the rest retrieved from reference TRBV11-2 and TRBJ2-7, is EAGVAQSPRYKIIEKRQSVAFWCNPISGHATLYWYQQILGQGPKLLIQFQNNGVVDDSQLPKDRFSAERLKGVDSTLKIQPAKLEDSAVYLCASSLTRGSGAYEQYFGPGTRLTVT.

In this sample, this clonotype turned up a few times. A read error may produce the germline difference seen at one junction end. The genes are TRBV15 and TRBJ1-6, with D uncertain. The CDR3 is made up of 13 amino acids. Germline V gene sequence: CDR1 LNHNV, CDR2 YYDKDF (reference sequence). In nucleotides, the CDR3 is TGTGCCACCAGCAGAGAATATATTTCACCCCTCCACTTT. Translation: CATSREYISPLHF.

This clonotype was seen at least ten times. The chain carries TRBV6-1 and TRBJ1-1, with 7 bases that match TRBD1. J lost 12 bases, V lost 4 bases, and 8 bases had no gene match. CDR3 length: 12 residues. Germline values: CDR1 MNHNS, CDR2 SASEGT. CDR3 amino acids: CASSALQGKTFF. CDR3 sequence (DNA): TGTGCCAGCAGTGCCCTACAGGGGAAGACTTTCTTT.

This clonotype has at least ten counts. The V and J genes are TRBV27 and TRBJ1-1, with TRBD1 identical over 7 bases. CDR1 MNHEY and CDR2 SMNVEV come from the germline V gene (reference sequence). CDR3 length: 13 residues. Trimming removed 6 bases from V and 2 bases from J; junction bases left unmatched: 3. CDR3: CASSGQENTEAFF. CDR3 DNA sequence: TGTGCCAGCAGCGGACAGGAAAACACTGAAGCTTTCTTT.

This clonotype appeared many times. The J gene is TRBJ2-5, the V gene TRBV28; 11 positions agree with TRBD1. The V and J ends lost 5 bases and 5 bases, in that order; junction bases with no gene match: 10. This CDR3 has 16 amino acids. Per the germline V gene, CDR1 is MDHEN and CDR2 is SYDVKM. The CDR3 nucleotides are TGTGCCAGCAGTATCGGCCCGGGACAGGGGGGGGAGACCCAGTACTTC. It encodes CASSIGPGQGGETQYF.

The gene calls are TRBV2 and TRBJ2-2; D not certain. Germline-derived CDR1 and CDR2 are SNHLY and FYNNEI. The CDR3 consists of 13 residues. V lost 4 bases, J lost 6 bases, and 9 bases lay in between. The CDR3 sequence is CASSVFGPGELFF. For the CDR3, the DNA is TGTGCCAGCAGTGTGTTTGGCCCCGGGGAGCTGTTTTTT. The whole variable domain, filled in from reference TRBV2 and TRBJ2-2, reads EPEVTQTPSHQVTQMGQEVILRCVPISNHLYFYWYRQILGQKVEFLVSFYNNEISEKSEIFDDQFSVERPDGSNFTLKIRSTKLEDSAMYFCASSVFGPGELFFGEGSRLTVL.

This sequence joins TRBV7-9 and TRBJ1-3; unclear D gene. This CDR3 spans 15 amino acids. CDR1 SEHNR and CDR2 FQNEAQ come from the germline V gene (reference sequence). V shed 1 base and J shed 0 bases, with 7 bases lying between them. The DNA for the CDR3 is TGTGCCAGCAGCTTAGGGGCTTCCTCTGGAAACACCATATATTTT. It encodes CASSLGASSGNTIYF.

This clonotype occurred many times. This chain joins TRBV12-3 or TRBV12-4 and TRBJ2-2; 7 nucleotides match TRBD2. The CDR3 extends over 15 amino acids. V dropped 6 bases and J dropped 0; count of bases not matched to a gene: 4. CDR3 DNA: TGTGCCAGCAGCCGAGCGGGAACGAACACCGGGGAGCTGTTTTTT. It encodes CASSRAGTNTGELFF.

The gene calls are TRBV20-1 and TRBJ1-6; D not certain. V lost 3 bases to trimming and J lost 4 bases, with 10 bases between them. CDR1 is DFQATT and CDR2 is SNEGSKA in the germline V gene (reference sequence). CDR3 length: 14 amino acids. CDR3 DNA sequence: TGCAGTGCTAGTAGTCCCAGATATAATTCACCCCTCCACTTT. This translates into CSASSPRYNSPLHF.

This clonotype appeared many times. In nucleotides, the CDR3 is TGTGCCAGCAGCTTATATCTTGTTGGTCAGGGGGCTGGAGAGACCCAGTACTTC. This codes for CASSLYLVGQGAGETQYF. This rearrangement joins TRBV7-2 to TRBJ2-5; the match to TRBD1 covers 8 bases. Germline lookup yields CDR1 SGHTA and CDR2 FQGNSA. The CDR3 spans 18 residues. V shed 2 bases, J shed 4 bases, and the junction held 15 bases outside the gene matches.

This chain connects TRBV20-1 to TRBJ2-5; TRBD2 agrees at 9 bases. From germline, CDR1 is DFQATT and CDR2 SNEGSKA (reference sequence). The junction had 5 bases not matched to a gene; V was cut back by 2 bases and J by 4 bases. The CDR3 is made up of 14 amino acids. The CDR3 nucleotides read TGCAGTGCTAGACGGCTAGCGGGATTAGAGACCCAGTACTTC. It encodes CSARRLAGLETQYF.

The chain is built from TRBV18 and TRBJ2-2; 7 bases align to TRBD2. V dropped 4 bases and J dropped 5; count of bases not matched to a gene: 7. The V gene's germline CDR1 is KGHSH and CDR2 LQKENI. The CDR3 has 15 amino acids. As DNA, the CDR3 is TGTGCCAGCTCACATGGGGACTACATAACCGGGGAGCTGTTTTTT. This encodes CASSHGDYITGELFF.

This clonotype has ten or more counts. The chain has TRBV7-2 and TRBJ2-2; D gene ambiguous. This CDR3 contains 15 residues. V lost 2 bases and J 8 bases, leaving 15 bases between the germline ends. Germline loops: CDR1 SGHTA, CDR2 FQGNSA. CDR3 sequence reads: CASSLRTTVGGELFF. In DNA form, the CDR3 reads TGTGCCAGCAGCTTAAGAACCACAGTGGGGGGGGAGCTGTTTTTT.

The genes are TRBV10-2 and TRBJ2-7; 7 positions match TRBD2. With 6 bases clipped from V and 3 bases from J, the junction kept 11 bases outside the gene matches. Germline loops: CDR1 WSHSY, CDR2 SAAADI. The CDR3 contains 15 residues. CDR3 region: CASSREGFGGYEQYF. Written as DNA, the CDR3 is TGCGCCAGCAGCAGGGAGGGATTTGGGGGCTACGAGCAGTACTTC.

This clonotype was detected a few times. V is TRBV5-5 and J is TRBJ2-7; no definite D call. Germline V gives CDR1 SGHKS, CDR2 YYEKEE (reference sequence). CDR3 size: 12 residues. V lost 1 base, J lost 6 bases, and 8 bases lay in between. CDR3 DNA: TGTGCCAGCAGCTTGTTTTTAGCCGAGCAGTACTTC. It is translated as CASSLFLAEQYF.

The chain couples TRBV24-1 to TRBJ2-7, with 11 bases lining up with TRBD1. The CDR3 is made up of 16 amino acids. Germline-derived CDR1 and CDR2 are KGHDR and SFDVKD. The V segment lost 1 base and the J segment 2 bases; nucleotides outside the gene matches: 3. Here the CDR3 reads CATSDFGGQGAYEQYF. For the CDR3, the DNA is TGTGCCACCAGTGATTTCGGGGGACAGGGGGCCTACGAGCAGTACTTC.

This clonotype was counted a few times. The gene calls are TRBV6-1 and TRBJ1-1; TRBD1 agrees at 8 bases. J was trimmed by 4 bases and V by 7 bases; bases with no gene match: 8. The CDR3 loop spans 14 amino acids. Germline V gives CDR1 MNHNS, CDR2 SASEGT. The CDR3 region is CASTPGQGGTEAFF. DNA of the CDR3: TGTGCCAGCACCCCCGGACAGGGTGGCACTGAAGCTTTCTTT.

This clonotype has ten or more counts. The rearrangement joins TRBV30 to TRBJ2-7; D is possibly TRBD1 (7 bases). Looked up from germline, CDR1 is GTSNPN and CDR2 is SVGIG (reference sequence). The CDR3 is 12 residues long. V dropped 5 bases and J dropped 4 bases, with 12 bases sitting between them. CDR3 coding DNA: TGTGCCTGGGCCCCAGGGGGGTACGAGCAGTACTTC. It encodes CAWAPGGYEQYF. Full variable domain (remainder filled in from reference TRBV30 and TRBJ2-7): SQTIHQWPATLVQPVGSPLSLECTVEGTSNPNLYWYRQAAGRGLQLLFYSVGIGQISSEVPQNLSASRPQDRQFILSSKKLLLSDSGFYLCAWAPGGYEQYFGPGTRLTVT.

At least ten counts were recorded for this clonotype. The chain uses TRBV27 and TRBJ1-1; D ambiguous. The germline V gene has CDR1 MNHEY and CDR2 SMNVEV (reference sequence). With 6 bases removed from V and 2 bases from J, the gap between germline ends came to 10 bases. The CDR3 runs to 13 residues. CDR3 nucleotide sequence: TGTGCCAGCAGCTGGACGGCTAACACTGAAGCTTTCTTT. As protein: CASSWTANTEAFF.

The V and J genes are TRBV6-1 and TRBJ2-7, with 10 bases that match TRBD2. The J segment lost 0 bases and the V segment lost 6 bases, leaving 5 bases of the junction unmatched. The CDR3 extends over 15 amino acids. Germline CDR1 is MNHNS and CDR2 is SASEGT. The CDR3, as DNA: TGTGCCAGCAGCCCCACTAGCGGGGCCTCCTACGAGCAGTACTTC. It is translated as CASSPTSGASYEQYF.